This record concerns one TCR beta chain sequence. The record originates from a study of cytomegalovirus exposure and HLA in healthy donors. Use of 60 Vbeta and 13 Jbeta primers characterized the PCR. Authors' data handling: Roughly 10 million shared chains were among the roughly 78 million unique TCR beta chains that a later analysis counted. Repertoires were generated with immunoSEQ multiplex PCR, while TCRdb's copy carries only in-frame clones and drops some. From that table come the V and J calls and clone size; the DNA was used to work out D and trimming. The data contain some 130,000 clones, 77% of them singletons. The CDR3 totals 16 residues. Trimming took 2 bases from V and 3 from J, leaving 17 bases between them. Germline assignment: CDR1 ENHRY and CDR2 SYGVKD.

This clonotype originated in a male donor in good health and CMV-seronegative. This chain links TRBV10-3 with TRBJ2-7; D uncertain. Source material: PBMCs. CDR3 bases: TGTGCCATCAGTGAGCAAAGCAATTCAGGCTTCTACGAGCAGTACTTC. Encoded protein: CAISEQSNSGFYEQYF.